This record looks at one T cell receptor (beta chain) sequence and its context. Its antigen is unknown. TCR beta cDNA libraries included unique molecular identifiers. TCRdb re-derived calls from the PCR reads in MiXCR, one entry per CDR3 protein. Of about 460,000 distinct CDR3 sequences in the sample, around 40% were seen once. This sample is drawn from a study of post-analysis software for immune sequencing data. Study overall: Several disease courses (relapsing-remitting, secondary progressive and progressive-relapsing) of multiple sclerosis were included. General observations from the study: In patients, TRBV5-6, TRBV5-1 and TRBV20-1 belonged to roughly five TRBV segments found more frequently than in controls.

The germline CDR1 and CDR2 sequences are DFQATT and SNEGSKA (reference sequence). The CDR3 is made up of 12 amino acids. The V gene lost 5 bases and the J gene lost 4 bases, with 11 bases spanning the gap. This rearrangement joins TRBV20-1 to TRBJ1-2; no definite D call. What was sequenced was blood. This sequence originates from a girl aged 5-17 years with multiple sclerosis. The CDR3 DNA follows: TGCAGTGCTGAGAACAAGGGCTATGGCTACACCTTC. Amino acid sequence: CSAENKGYGYTF.